This TCR beta chain stems from a study of PD-L1 blockade in urothelial cancer (dated by TCRdb to about 2017). Regarding the research as a whole: All patients started therapy around 2014 and received atezolizumab 1,200 mg intravenously every 3 weeks. Twenty-five of 29 patients were identified as males with urothelial cancer of bladder origin, and a prior smoking history was reported by 18 of 29 patients. An ECOG performance status of 0 or 1 was recorded for the patients, and 0 to 3 prior chemotherapy regimens had been received by the patients. Blood samples were analyzed at two time points: 3 weeks after treatment start (second dose) and 6 weeks after treatment start. A median of 141,255 T cells and some 90,000 unique TCRs was obtained from blood samples, and a median clonality of roughly 0.074 was observed. Somatic, immune and clinical correlates of response to PD-L1 blockade with atezolizumab in urothelial cancer were the focus of an exploratory multi-omic analysis. Pretreatment tumor samples and matched peripheral blood, collected serially before and after atezolizumab treatment, underwent TCR sequencing. Progression-free survival longer than 6 months counted as durable clinical benefit, and TCR features were additionally tested against both progression-free and overall survival. In the same patients, pretreatment tumors underwent whole exome sequencing and RNA sequencing in addition to TCR sequencing. Durable clinical benefit was achieved by nine patients but not by the remaining 20. Under 30 patients had pretreatment blood TCR-seq, some 24 had at least one posttreatment blood collection, and some 24 had tumor TCR-seq. Summary of the overall study and its limitations: Among patients with durable benefit, tumor-associated TCR clones showed greater expansion in peripheral blood 3 weeks after treatment started (n of about 20, p = 0.022). Improved progression-free and overall survival was found to be associated with pretreatment peripheral blood TCR clonality below the median. Because the sample size was small (n ≈ 27) and many of the analyses were exploratory, the results are meant to be hypothesis-generating.

Concerning this clone: The target of this receptor is not known. Base qualities are not at hand, and no much larger clone is one base apart.

Synthetic TCR analog templates were spiked into each PCR to estimate absolute template abundance from read counts. The immunoSEQ assay was used to amplify TCRbeta CDR3 regions from genomic DNA with bias-controlled V and J gene primers. Rearranged TCRbeta segments were sequenced at approximately 20X coverage. The paper's data handling went like this. Sequencing errors were corrected by clustering, and CDR3s were annotated against IMGT so that V, D and J genes could be assigned. Out-of-frame and stop-codon sequences were excluded, and only productive TCRbeta rearrangements were used in downstream analyses. Clonality was computed as one minus Shannon entropy normalized by the log of the number of unique productive sequences. Fisher's exact test with Benjamini-Hochberg correction, using a cutoff of adjusted p below 0.01, was how clones that differed between time points or between blood and tumor were identified. The clones in this table, taken by TCRdb from immuneACCESS, are in-frame only. Not every clone is retained; where verified, under half of the shortfall comes from an unresolved V gene, and the cause of the rest is unknown. From that table come the V and J calls and clone size; the DNA was used to work out D and trimming. This sample lists some 15,000 clones; 70% to 90% were detected once. The leading ten clones occupy 15% of the sample.

V was cut back by 0 bases and J by 5 bases, leaving a gap of 19 bases between them. From a lookup of the germline V gene, CDR1 and CDR2 are MGHRA and YSYEKL. There are 17 amino acids in the CDR3, from cysteine to phenylalanine inclusive. Just CDR3 DNA is preserved here, 51 bases in frame from base 1. A total of around 30 patients with locally advanced or metastatic urothelial carcinoma, treated at Memorial Sloan Kettering on a trial protocol, made up the cohort. Peripheral blood mononuclear cells were collected pretreatment and during treatment, with between 1 and 8 total time points obtained per patient. The Qiagen DNeasy Blood extraction kit was used to purify genomic DNA from total PBMCs and from tumor samples. PBMCs were collected pretreatment and during treatment and were isolated and stored as previously described.

This clonotype was obtained from a man between 65 and 85 years old with urothelial cancer. The sequence is built from TRBV4-1 and TRBJ1-1; TRBD1 could be the D gene, as 5 bases match. The sample in question was PBMCs, obtained around atezolizumab (anti-PD-L1) treatment. The DNA is as follows: TGCGCCAGCAGCCAAGAGGACAATGGCAGTGTGGGGACTGAAGCTTTCTTT. The resulting protein is CASSQEDNGSVGTEAFF.